The source of this T cell receptor beta chain is a study of cytomegalovirus exposure and HLA in healthy donors. Germline V gene lookup returns CDR1 SGHTA and CDR2 FQGNSA. V was shortened by 5 bases and J by 5 bases, with 24 bases between the two germline ends. The CDR3 covers 18 residues. This PCR relied on a set of 60 Vbeta primers and 13 Jbeta primers. Only in-frame clones appear in the TCRdb table, and some are missing; sequencing was by immunoSEQ multiplex PCR. Here the sample spans over 150,000 clones, around 65% being singletons. Sequenced material: PBMCs. J is TRBJ2-2 and V is TRBV7-2; a weak D match, TRBD2 (6 bases). The sequence came from a woman between 35 and 50 years old in good health and CMV-seropositive. CDR3 nucleotides: TGTGCCAGCAGCACACTTAGCTGGGAGGCTAGCCGGACCGGGGAGCTGTTTTTT. As protein: CASSTLSWEASRTGELFF.